Many counts were recorded for the clone carrying this T cell receptor (beta chain). Its matching antigen is unknown. RNA transcripts yielded amplified TCR beta CDR3 regions. The HTBI primer set served for first-round RT-PCR of the TCR CDR3. Using its own MiXCR run on the multiplex PCR reads, TCRdb lists one record per CDR3 protein. The table includes around 450,000 distinct CDR3 sequences, about 13% detected once. The record originates from a study of T cells in Graves' hyperthyroidism and ophthalmopathy. Whole-study results and caveats: Within blood appeared most thyroid clonotypes that had expanded above 0.001.

Hyperthyroidism in the patients, aged 18 to 65, was newly diagnosed and under 2 months in duration. The sequencing input was blood. The clonotype comes from a woman aged 18 to 35 with Graves' hyperthyroidism.

For the CDR3, the DNA is TGTGCCAGCAGTTTAACAGACAGGGTCGGAAACACCATATATTTT. Its protein is CASSLTDRVGNTIYF. The J gene is TRBJ1-3, the V gene TRBV28, with 7 nucleotides matching TRBD1. This CDR3 is built from 15 residues. Germline trimming cut 2 bases from V and 4 bases from J; bases unmatched to any gene: 5. Germline CDR1 reads MDHEN; CDR2 reads SYDVKM.